The present TCR beta chain was sequenced within a study of T cell responses to AZD1222 COVID-19 vaccine. Study summary: Pooling of second doses given at about 4 or about 12 weeks was done. Overall study results and limits: Baseline seropositivity occurred in only a handful of AZD1222 recipients. Two AZD1222 doses significantly raised spike-specific TCR breadth and depth over controls. Most donors were white British, females outnumbered males, and clonal diversity was possibly underestimated.

A word on this clone: The target antigen is unknown.

From germline, CDR1 is SQVTM and CDR2 ANQGSEA. CDR3 length equals 11 residues. V lost 7 bases and J lost 2, with 6 bases in between. Only in-frame clones appear in the TCRdb table, and some are missing; sequencing was by immunoSEQ multiplex PCR. The sample holds about 190,000 clones, around 93% seen once. The origin of this receptor is an adult in good health. V usage is TRBV29-1 and J usage is TRBJ1-3; D not certain. Sequences were derived from peripheral blood, sampled on day 0 of AZD1222 vaccination. The CDR3 DNA reads as TGCAGCGGGGAAACTGGAAACACCATATATTTT. Translating it yields CSGETGNTIYF.